Below are 32 T cell receptor beta chains sequenced from a single sample in a study of beta chain features in type 1 diabetes. The entirety of the isolated RNA underwent reverse transcription, so expressed TCRB transcripts were sequenced. Measured with immunoSEQ multiplex PCR; TCRdb has only the in-frame clones, and not every one. This sample has 400,000 to 450,000 clones, with approximately 13% found just once. Sequenced sample: naive CD4+ T cells from blood. The receptor source for this set is a man aged 25 to 40 in good health.

The V call is TRBV5-1, the J call TRBJ1-1; TRBD1 might be the D (5 bases). The ends were cut back, 4 bases at V and 4 bases at J, with 14 bases in the middle. CDR1 is SGHRS and CDR2 is YFSETQ in the germline V gene. This CDR3 has 14 residues. The CDR3 nucleotides are TGCGCCAGCAGCAGCAGGGTAGGAGGCACTGAAGCTTTCTTT. Its translation: CASSSRVGGTEAFF. The complete variable domain, with remaining parts taken from reference TRBV5-1 and TRBJ1-1, reads KAGVTQTPRYLIKTRGQQVTLSCSPISGHRSVSWYQQTPGQGLQFLFEYFSETQRNKGNFPGRFSGRQFSNSRSEMNVSTLELGDSALYLCASSSRVGGTEAFFGQGTRLTVV.

This clone was seen only a few times. V gene TRBV9 combines with J gene TRBJ2-1; TRBD2 agrees at 10 bases. The CDR3 sequence is 15 residues long. The V gene end was trimmed by 4 bases and the J gene end by 6 bases; junction bases not matched to a gene: 7. The germline V gene has CDR1 SGDLS and CDR2 YYNGEE. CDR3 protein: CASSHSSGRVNEQFF. Written as DNA, the CDR3 is TGTGCCAGCAGCCATTCTAGCGGGAGAGTCAATGAGCAGTTCTTC.

The CDR3: CATSRTSGSYNEQFF. The CDR3 DNA is TGTGCCACCAGCAGGACTAGCGGAAGCTACAATGAGCAGTTCTTC. This rearrangement joins TRBV15 to TRBJ2-1, with 9 positions matching TRBD2. The V gene end was trimmed by 3 bases and the J gene end by 3 bases; junction bases not matched to a gene: 3. Germline-derived CDR1 and CDR2 are LNHNV and YYDKDF (reference sequence). The CDR3 sequence is 15 residues long. The variable domain in full, with the rest retrieved from reference TRBV15 and TRBJ2-1, is DAMVIQNPRYQVTQFGKPVTLSCSQTLNHNVMYWYQQKSSQAPKLLFHYYDKDFNNEADTPDNFQSRRPNTSFCFLDIRSPGLGDTAMYLCATSRTSGSYNEQFFGPGTRLTVL.

The V gene is TRBV30, the J gene TRBJ1-1; weak D call: TRBD1 (5 bases). There are 15 residues in the CDR3. Trimming cost V 0 bases and J 4 bases, with 15 bases left between them. The germline V gene encodes CDR1 GTSNPN and CDR2 SVGIG (reference sequence). The CDR3 sequence: CAWSVTAGPGTEAFF. CDR3 nucleotide sequence: TGTGCCTGGAGTGTAACCGCAGGGCCGGGCACTGAAGCTTTCTTT.

This sequence joins TRBV5-6 and TRBJ2-7; 9 bases fit TRBD1. J was trimmed by 5 bases and V by 1 base; bases with no gene match: 7. There are 15 residues in the CDR3. The germline CDR1 and CDR2 sequences are SGHDT and YYEEEE. This CDR3 is CASSLPGTGMNEQYF. CDR3 nucleotides: TGTGCCAGCAGCTTGCCCGGGACAGGGATGAACGAGCAGTACTTC.

The J gene is TRBJ1-1, the V gene TRBV19; D possibly corresponds to TRBD1 (6 bases). CDR3 size: 14 residues. V lost 5 bases, J lost 5 bases, and 15 bases lay in between. Germline values: CDR1 LNHDA, CDR2 SQIVND (reference sequence). The CDR3 region has the DNA TGTGCCAGTAGTCATGGGGGGCTGGGAACTGAAGCTTTCTTT. Amino acid sequence: CASSHGGLGTEAFF.

This clone was detected only a few times. The chain combines TRBV19 with TRBJ2-3; no firm D call. The CDR3 loop spans 13 amino acids. CDR1 LNHDA and CDR2 SQIVND come from the germline V gene (reference sequence). Trimming shortened V by 5 bases and J by 2 bases, and 8 bases separated the two germline ends. The CDR3 coding sequence is TGTGCCAGTAGTCGCGGCGCCACAGATACGCAGTATTTT. It encodes CASSRGATDTQYF. Full variable domain (rest looked up from reference TRBV19 and TRBJ2-3): DGGITQSPKYLFRKEGQNVTLSCEQNLNHDAMYWYRQDPGQGLRLIYYSQIVNDFQKGDIAEGYSVSREKKESFPLTVTSAQKNPTAFYLCASSRGATDTQYFGPGTRLTVL.

Only a few counts were recorded for this clone. The gene calls are TRBV30 and TRBJ1-2, with D uncertain. The V and J ends lost 1 base and 6 bases respectively, with 12 bases between them. Germline V gene sequence: CDR1 GTSNPN, CDR2 SVGIG (reference sequence). The CDR3 covers 13 residues. The CDR3 sequence: CAWSAGPGDGYTF. CDR3 nucleotide sequence: TGTGCCTGGAGTGCCGGGCCTGGGGATGGCTACACCTTC.

This clone was detected a few times. This chain's CDR3 is CSVATGSSNQPQHF. CDR3 in DNA: TGCAGCGTCGCGACAGGGAGCAGCAATCAGCCCCAGCATTTT. V gene TRBV29-1 combines with J gene TRBJ1-5; 7 positions agree with TRBD1. The J segment lost 1 base and the V segment lost 6 bases, leaving 6 bases of the junction unmatched. The CDR3 extends over 14 amino acids. Per germline, CDR1 SQVTM and CDR2 ANQGSEA.

The chain uses TRBV7-8 and TRBJ2-3; D is possibly TRBD1 or TRBD2 (5 bases each). Deletions cut 5 bases from V and 5 bases from J, with 14 bases between. CDR1 and CDR2 (germline): SGHVS, FQNEAQ. This CDR3 contains 14 residues. CDR3 sequence reads: CASSMTGRVDTQYF. CDR3 DNA sequence: TGTGCCAGCAGCATGACGGGGCGCGTAGATACGCAGTATTTT.

The gene calls are TRBV14 and TRBJ2-5, with no clear D. Germline V gene lookup returns CDR1 SGHDN and CDR2 FVKESK. This CDR3 has 15 residues. The V end lost 2 bases, the J end lost 1 base, and 11 bases lay between the germline ends. The CDR3 DNA reads TGTGCCAGCAGCCAACAGCCAGTATTCCAAGAGACCCAGTACTTC. Translation gives CASSQQPVFQETQYF.

This clone has a handful of counts. The genes are TRBV6-6 and TRBJ2-7; D unclear. Germline CDR1 MNHNY, CDR2 SVGAGI (reference sequence). This CDR3 is built from 12 residues. Trimming pared 0 bases from V and 3 bases from J, leaving 3 bases between. The chain's CDR3 is CASSYSLYEQYF. The CDR3 DNA follows: TGTGCCAGCAGTTACTCGCTCTACGAGCAGTACTTC.

The rearrangement links TRBV7-4 to TRBJ1-5; D not certain. The germline V gene encodes CDR1 SGHVT and CDR2 SQSDAQ. The CDR3 is 17 amino acids. Trimming shortened V by 2 bases and J by 4 bases, and 18 bases separated the two germline ends. CDR3 bases: TGTGCCAGCAGCTTAAGGTCCCCCCTTAATGCAAATCAGCCCCAGCATTTT. Translated: CASSLRSPLNANQPQHF.

The chain recombines TRBV30 with TRBJ2-5; 8 nucleotides align to TRBD2. Germline CDR1 and CDR2: GTSNPN and SVGIG (reference sequence). The junction had 5 bases not matched to a gene; V was cut back by 3 bases and J by 2 bases. This CDR3 region has 14 residues. The CDR3 reads CAWSRGGGQETQYF. The CDR3 nucleotides are TGTGCCTGGAGCCGGGGCGGGGGGCAAGAGACCCAGTACTTC.

This chain uses TRBV25-1 with TRBJ1-2; D remains unclear. The CDR3 is 15 amino acids. Germline V gives CDR1 MGHDK, CDR2 SYGVNS. Trimming took 3 bases from V and 4 from J, leaving 15 bases between them. The CDR3 protein is CASSDGLRAAYGYTF. In nucleotides, the CDR3 is TGTGCCAGCAGTGACGGCCTCCGGGCAGCCTATGGCTACACCTTC.

This clone was counted a few times. V gene TRBV29-1 combines with J gene TRBJ2-5; the D gene is possibly TRBD1 (6 bases). CDR3 length: 13 residues. Germline assignment: CDR1 SQVTM and CDR2 ANQGSEA. V shed 7 bases and J shed 5 bases, with 17 bases lying between them. The CDR3 region has the DNA TGCAGCGCTGGAAGACAGGTGCGTGAGACCCAGTACTTC. Its translation: CSAGRQVRETQYF.

The genes are TRBV11-2 and TRBJ2-2, with unresolved D. The V and J ends lost 5 bases and 5 bases respectively, with 9 bases between them. This CDR3 comprises 13 residues. Looked up from germline, CDR1 is SGHAT and CDR2 is FQNNGV. CDR3 sequence: CASSTPHTGELFF. DNA of the CDR3: TGTGCCAGCAGCACTCCTCATACCGGGGAGCTGTTTTTT.

This clone has only a few counts. The rearrangement uses TRBV7-9 and TRBJ2-3; 14 bases are shared with TRBD2. With V trimmed by 7 bases and J by 4 bases, 7 bases remained unmatched. Germline CDR1 is SEHNR and CDR2 is FQNEAQ (reference sequence). This CDR3 has 16 residues. CDR3 region: CASTRGLAGGADTQYF. Written as DNA, the CDR3 is TGTGCCAGCACGCGAGGACTAGCGGGGGGTGCAGATACGCAGTATTTT.

A few counts support this clone. The same CDR3 is also encoded by other DNA sequences in this sample. V gene TRBV9 combines with J gene TRBJ2-1; maybe TRBD2 (5 bases). The CDR3 is 16 amino acids. From germline, CDR1 is SGDLS and CDR2 YYNGEE. V was clipped by 0 bases and J by 0 bases, with 10 bases between them. The CDR3 protein is CASSVVGSSSYNEQFF. The CDR3 nucleotides read TGTGCCAGCAGCGTAGTTGGGAGCAGCTCCTACAATGAGCAGTTCTTC.

The sample holds a few counts of this clone. This chain uses TRBV5-1 with TRBJ2-7; D gene ambiguous. The V and J ends lost 4 bases and 6 bases respectively, with 11 bases between them. CDR1 and CDR2 (germline): SGHRS, YFSETQ. CDR3 length: 12 residues. The CDR3 here is CASSRPGSEQYF. The CDR3 nucleotides read TGCGCCAGCAGCCGACCGGGTAGCGAGCAGTACTTC.

This clone was observed a handful of times. The rearrangement links TRBV30 to TRBJ2-1, with 14 bases matching TRBD2. The length of the CDR3 is 15 residues. Germline values: CDR1 GTSNPN, CDR2 SVGIG (reference sequence). V trimming: 3 bases; J trimming: 16 bases; junction bases outside the gene matches: 14. CDR3 DNA sequence: TGTGCCTGGAGCGCCGGACTAGCGGGAGGAGGTGGGGCTTTCTTC. Residues: CAWSAGLAGGGGAFF.

Only a few counts were recorded for this clone. As DNA, the CDR3 is TGTGCCAGTAGTACCCGACTGGGACGTCCGAATGAGCAGTTCTTC. Its protein product is CASSTRLGRPNEQFF. The chain uses TRBV19 and TRBJ2-1, with D possibly being TRBD1 or TRBD2 (5 bases each). CDR1 and CDR2 (germline): LNHDA, SQIVND (reference sequence). The ends were cut back, 4 bases at V and 7 bases at J, with 17 bases in the middle. The CDR3 is 15 amino acids.

As regards this clone: This sequence may be a read error, since a much larger clone differs from it by one base. This chain uses TRBV13 with TRBJ1-6; tentatively, D is TRBD1 (5 bases). V lost 5 bases, J lost 10 bases, and 12 bases lay in between. The CDR3 has 13 residues. CDR1 and CDR2 (germline): PRHDT, FYEKMQ (reference sequence). The CDR3 DNA reads as TGTGCCAGCAGCGTCCACCGGGGCTCACCCCTCCACTTT. Its protein is CASSVHRGSPLHF.

This clone has just a few counts. CDR3 bases: TGTGCCAGCAGCTTAACCCTGGGCGGGGAGACCCAGTACTTC. Translating it yields CASSLTLGGETQYF. This chain joins TRBV7-8 and TRBJ2-5; D is possibly TRBD2 (5 bases). Germline V gene lookup returns CDR1 SGHVS and CDR2 FQNEAQ. This CDR3 comprises 14 residues. Deletions cut 2 bases from V and 5 bases from J, with 12 bases between.

This clone was detected a few times. The rearrangement links TRBV15 to TRBJ2-1; D remains unclear. V lost 2 bases and J 7 bases, leaving 12 bases between the germline ends. Germline assignment: CDR1 LNHNV and CDR2 YYDKDF (reference sequence). The CDR3 length is 14 residues. This CDR3 reads CATSRPSGVNEQFF. The CDR3 DNA reads as TGTGCCACCAGCAGACCCTCGGGTGTGAATGAGCAGTTCTTC.

The rearrangement links TRBV7-9 to TRBJ1-1, with 8 bases aligning to TRBD1. The trim removed 1 base at V and 1 base at J, leaving 11 bases unmatched. The CDR3 covers 18 residues. CDR1 and CDR2 from the germline V gene are SEHNR and FQNEAQ (reference sequence). The CDR3 region has the DNA TGTGCCAGCAGCTTAGTTAGAATAGGACAGGGAAAGAACACTGAAGCTTTCTTT. Protein product: CASSLVRIGQGKNTEAFF.

The table lists this clone with a few counts. The rearrangement uses TRBV23-1 and TRBJ1-5; 8 bases are shared with TRBD1. TRBV23-1 is labeled an ORF, and its function is uncertain. This CDR3 is 16 amino acids long. The junction had 9 bases not matched to a gene; V was cut back by 5 bases and J by 3 bases. The CDR3 is CASSEGQGVLNQPQHF. The CDR3 nucleotides read TGCGCCAGCAGTGAAGGACAGGGAGTTCTCAATCAGCCCCAGCATTTT.

The chain uses TRBV4-1 and TRBJ1-2; 8 nucleotides align to TRBD1. Trimming cost V 1 base and J 4 bases; bases outside gene matches: 2. Germline V gives CDR1 MGHRA, CDR2 YSYEKL. The CDR3 has 14 amino acids. The CDR3 DNA is TGCGCCAGCAGCCAAGCACAGGGGGGCTATGGCTACACCTTC. It is translated as CASSQAQGGYGYTF.

This sequence joins TRBV4-3 and TRBJ2-1, with 15 bases fitting TRBD2. Germline loops: CDR1 LGHNA, CDR2 YSLEER. The CDR3 is 18 residues long. J gave up 9 bases and V 0 bases, and 9 bases lay outside the gene matches. Here the CDR3 DNA reads TGCGCCAGCAGCCAAGAGGGTGTAGGACTAGCGGGAGGGGGTGAGCAGTTCTTC. Translated, it gives CASSQEGVGLAGGGEQFF.

In its sample, this clone was seen a few times. The chain couples TRBV10-3 to TRBJ2-7; 8 nucleotides agree with TRBD2. Germline V lookup: CDR1 ENHRY, CDR2 SYGVKD. Unmatched junction bases numbered 3, after V lost 8 bases and J lost 0 bases. This CDR3 spans 13 amino acids. CDR3 sequence reads: CAIGSGSSYEQYV. In nucleotides, the CDR3 is TGTGCCATCGGAAGCGGGAGCTCCTACGAGCAGTACGTC.

The genes are TRBV9 and TRBJ1-1; 9 bases map to TRBD1. Germline V lookup: CDR1 SGDLS, CDR2 YYNGEE. Trimming took 3 bases from V and 7 from J; bases not matched to a gene: 7. CDR3 size: 14 residues. The CDR3 sequence is CASSAGTGTLEAFF. The CDR3 coding sequence is TGTGCCAGCAGCGCCGGGACAGGGACCCTTGAAGCTTTCTTT.

The chain is built from TRBV5-4 and TRBJ1-2, with 7 positions matching TRBD1. This CDR3 has 14 amino acids. CDR1 and CDR2 (germline): SGHNT, YYREEE (reference sequence). Trimming took 7 bases from V and 1 from J; bases not matched to a gene: 7. CDR3 region: CASGLRQGNYGYTF. The CDR3 DNA is TGTGCCAGCGGACTAAGACAGGGTAACTATGGCTACACCTTC.